This entry concerns a single TCR beta chain. This clonotype was counted a few times. The antigen it recognizes is unknown. No qualities accompany the bases; no much larger clone lies one base away. This sample stems from a study of blood T cells in healthy people across ages (dated by TCRdb to 2015 to 2017). Broadly, across the study: In model experiments, template switching captured about one uniquely barcoded TCR beta cDNA molecule for every two T cells. Donors of different ages were randomly distributed across sequencing lanes to avoid experimental bias. Using deep sequencing normalized with unique cDNA molecular identifiers, the study measured how TCR beta repertoire diversity changes with age. Two additional independent replicas of 1 million unique cDNA reads from the same blood draw were analyzed for two donors (one aged 18 to 30 and one aged 80 or older). The donors were divided into four age groups: young (average around 16 years), middle-aged (roughly 40), aged (approximately 64) and long-lived (roughly 82). Summary of the overall study and its limitations: Estimates of total diversity based on one million sequenced T cells were regarded as lower bounds and as underestimates. Donor CMV infection status was unknown, potentially confounding age-related changes in expanded clonotypes. The long-lived group showed more naive CD4+ T cells, fewer expanded clones and increased TCR diversity than the aged group, suggesting age selection. Observed TCR beta diversity correlated strongly with the percentage of naive T cells measured by flow cytometry. Bulk unsorted PBMC profiling prevented conclusive comparison of naive and antigen-experienced compartments. Observed TCR beta diversity per million T cells fell roughly linearly with age, and a significant reduction was already apparent by age around 40.

Including the terminal cysteine and phenylalanine, the CDR3 comprises 12 residues. Solely the CDR3 DNA is kept, with 36 bases framed from the first base. The germline V gene (reference sequence) yields DFQATT for CDR1 and SNEGSKA for CDR2. V is pared back by 6 bases and J by 4 bases, with 13 bases lying between the germline termini. Systemically healthy Caucasian individuals from Russia, some 38 in total and aged roughly 6 to 100 years, were included as donors. Approximately 9.3 milliliters of peripheral blood were drawn from each donor into EDTA-treated Vacutainer tubes. Ficoll-Paque density-gradient centrifugation was used to isolate PBMCs, with at least 7 million obtained per sample. Total RNA, at least 6 micrograms per sample, was extracted from PBMCs with Trizol reagent. For every donor, flow cytometry on a PBMC aliquot measured the percentage of naive CD45RAhigh/CD27high T cells. Library method: 5' RACE. Sequencer: Illumina HiSeq 2500. The second PCR ran for roughly 7 to 11 cycles and used a J-beta primer mix along with a sample-barcoded 5' primer. A unique molecular identifier was introduced onto each TCR beta cDNA molecule by a template-switch 5' adaptor carrying 12 random nucleotides. Each sample yielded at least 2.5 million CDR3-containing paired-end reads. First-strand cDNA synthesis was performed from all RNA using the Mint cDNA synthesis kit, with priming by a TRBC-specific oligonucleotide. After uracil-DNA glycosylase treatment, a first 18-cycle PCR used universal primers M1SS and BC2_uni_R on all cDNA. Per the authors' processing: Each sample was normalized by randomly selecting 1 million high-quality reads, each carrying a distinct molecular identifier. Instead of being binned into consensus sequences, reads with shared molecular identifiers were discarded. MiTCR, run with a Q25 quality threshold and the strictest error-elimination algorithm, handled CDR3 identification, clonotype clustering and error correction. A nonparametric unseen species model using Euler transformation provided a lower-bound estimate of total TCR beta diversity. Using fastp at Q25 and MiXCR, TCRdb reprocessed the public reads and kept productive beta chains. CDR3 protein duplicates are merged, each entry listing the most common genes and DNA. The V and J calls were determined by TCRdb, not by the authors. The sample table shows 540,000 or so distinct CDR3 sequences, and around 48% are seen once. Together, the top ten hold around 23% of the sample.

The chain uses TRBV20-1 and TRBJ2-7; the D segment could be TRBD1, given 5 matching bases. The clonotype was recovered from a man aged 80 or over in good health. The specimen sequenced was blood. The DNA sequence is as follows: TGCAGTGCCGTATCGGCAGGGTACGAGCAGTACTTC. It is translated as CSAVSAGYEQYF.